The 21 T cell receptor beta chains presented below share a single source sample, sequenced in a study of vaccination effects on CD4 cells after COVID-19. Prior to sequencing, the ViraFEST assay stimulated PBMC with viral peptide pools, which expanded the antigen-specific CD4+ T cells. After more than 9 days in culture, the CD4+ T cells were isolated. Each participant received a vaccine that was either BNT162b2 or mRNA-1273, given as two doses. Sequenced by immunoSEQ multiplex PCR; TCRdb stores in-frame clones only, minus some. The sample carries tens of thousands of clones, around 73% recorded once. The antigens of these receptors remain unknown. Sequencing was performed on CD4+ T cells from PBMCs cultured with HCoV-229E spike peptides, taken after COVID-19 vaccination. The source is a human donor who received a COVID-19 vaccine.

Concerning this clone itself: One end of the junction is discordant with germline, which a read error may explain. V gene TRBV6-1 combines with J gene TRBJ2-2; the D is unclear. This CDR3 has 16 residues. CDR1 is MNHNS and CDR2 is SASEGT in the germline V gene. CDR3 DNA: TGTGCCAGCAGGGAAGCAAAAAGCGCGAACACCGGGGAGCTGTTTTTT. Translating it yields CASREAKSANTGELFF.

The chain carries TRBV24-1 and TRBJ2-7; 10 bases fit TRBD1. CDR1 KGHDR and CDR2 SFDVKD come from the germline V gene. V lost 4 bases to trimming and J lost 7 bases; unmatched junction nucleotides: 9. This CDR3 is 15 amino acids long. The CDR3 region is CATSDRWDRGEEQYV. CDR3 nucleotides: TGTGCCACCAGTGACCGGTGGGACAGGGGAGAGGAGCAGTACGTC.

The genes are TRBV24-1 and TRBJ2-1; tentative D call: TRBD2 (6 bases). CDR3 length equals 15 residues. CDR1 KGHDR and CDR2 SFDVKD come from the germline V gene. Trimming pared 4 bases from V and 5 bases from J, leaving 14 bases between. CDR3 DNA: TGTGCCACCAGTGACCTGACTAGATTTGACAATGAGCAGTTCTTC. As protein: CATSDLTRFDNEQFF.

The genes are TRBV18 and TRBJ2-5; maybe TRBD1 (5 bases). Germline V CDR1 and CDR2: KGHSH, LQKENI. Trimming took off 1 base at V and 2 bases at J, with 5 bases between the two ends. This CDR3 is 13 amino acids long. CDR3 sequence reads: CASSPRQQETQYF. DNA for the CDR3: TGTGCCAGCTCACCACGACAGCAAGAGACCCAGTACTTC.

CDR3 amino acids: CATSDYLGGPYNEQFF. The DNA for the CDR3 is TGTGCCACCAGTGATTATCTAGGGGGGCCGTACAATGAGCAGTTCTTC. V gene TRBV24-1 combines with J gene TRBJ2-1, with D perhaps being TRBD1 or TRBD2 (6 bases each). Trimming removed 2 bases at V and 4 bases at J, with 14 bases between. CDR3 length: 16 residues. Germline V gives CDR1 KGHDR, CDR2 SFDVKD.

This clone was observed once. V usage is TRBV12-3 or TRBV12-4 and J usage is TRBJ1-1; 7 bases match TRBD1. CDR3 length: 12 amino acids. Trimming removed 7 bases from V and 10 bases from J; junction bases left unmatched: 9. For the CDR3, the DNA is TGTGCCAGCACCTATGACAGGGTGACAGCTTTCTTT. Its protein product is CASTYDRVTAFF.

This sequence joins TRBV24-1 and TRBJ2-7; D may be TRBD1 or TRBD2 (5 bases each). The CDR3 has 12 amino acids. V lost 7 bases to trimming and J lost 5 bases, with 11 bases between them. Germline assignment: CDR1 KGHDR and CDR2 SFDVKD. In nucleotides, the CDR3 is TGTGCCACCAGGGACGAGGGGAACGAGCAGTACGTC. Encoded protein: CATRDEGNEQYV.

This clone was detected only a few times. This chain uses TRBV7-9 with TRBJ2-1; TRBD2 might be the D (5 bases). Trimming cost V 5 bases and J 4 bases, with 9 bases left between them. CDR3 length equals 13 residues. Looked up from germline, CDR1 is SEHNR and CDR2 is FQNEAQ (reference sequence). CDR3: CASSNRGYNEQFF. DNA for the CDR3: TGTGCCAGCAGCAACAGAGGGTACAATGAGCAGTTCTTC.

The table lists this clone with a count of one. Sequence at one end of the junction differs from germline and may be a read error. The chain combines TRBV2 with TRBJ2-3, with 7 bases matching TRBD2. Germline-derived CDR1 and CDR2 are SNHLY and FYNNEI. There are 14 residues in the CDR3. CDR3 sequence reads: CACRSGTSTDTQYF. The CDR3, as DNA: TGTGCCTGCAGGAGCGGGACCAGCACAGATACGCAGTATTTT.

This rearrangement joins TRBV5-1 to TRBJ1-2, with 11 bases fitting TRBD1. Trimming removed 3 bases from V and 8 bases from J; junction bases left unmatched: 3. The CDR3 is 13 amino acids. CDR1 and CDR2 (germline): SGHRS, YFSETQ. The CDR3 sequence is CASSSDRGLGYTF. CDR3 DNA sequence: TGCGCCAGCAGCTCGGACAGGGGGCTAGGCTACACCTTC.

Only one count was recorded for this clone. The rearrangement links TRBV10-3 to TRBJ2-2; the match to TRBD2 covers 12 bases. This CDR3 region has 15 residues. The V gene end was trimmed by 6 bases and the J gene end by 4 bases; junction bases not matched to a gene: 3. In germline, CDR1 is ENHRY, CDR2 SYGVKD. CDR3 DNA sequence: TGTGCCATCAGGCCGGGACTAGCGGGCACCGGGGAGCTGTTTTTT. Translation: CAIRPGLAGTGELFF.

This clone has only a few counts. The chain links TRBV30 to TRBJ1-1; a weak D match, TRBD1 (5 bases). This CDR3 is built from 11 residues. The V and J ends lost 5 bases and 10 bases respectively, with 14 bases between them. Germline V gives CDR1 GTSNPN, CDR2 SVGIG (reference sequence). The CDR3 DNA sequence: TGTGCCTGGGGGACGGCATATACAGCTTTCTTT. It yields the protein CAWGTAYTAFF.

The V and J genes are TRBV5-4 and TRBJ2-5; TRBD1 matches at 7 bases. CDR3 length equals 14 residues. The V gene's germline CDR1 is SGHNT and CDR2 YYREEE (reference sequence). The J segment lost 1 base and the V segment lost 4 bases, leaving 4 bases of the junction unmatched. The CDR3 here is CASSKDRTQETQYF. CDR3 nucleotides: TGTGCCAGCAGCAAGGACAGGACCCAAGAGACCCAGTACTTC.

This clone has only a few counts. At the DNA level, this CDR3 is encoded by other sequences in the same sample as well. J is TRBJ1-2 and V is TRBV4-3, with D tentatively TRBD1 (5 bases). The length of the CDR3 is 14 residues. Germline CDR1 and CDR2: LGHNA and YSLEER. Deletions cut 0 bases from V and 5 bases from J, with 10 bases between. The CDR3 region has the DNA TGCGCCAGCAGCCAAGACAGGGCCGGTTATGGCTACACCTTC. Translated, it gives CASSQDRAGYGYTF.

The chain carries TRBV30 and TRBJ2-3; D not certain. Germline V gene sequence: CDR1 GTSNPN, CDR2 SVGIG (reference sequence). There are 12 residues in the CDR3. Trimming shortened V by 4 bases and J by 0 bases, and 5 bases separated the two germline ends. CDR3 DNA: TGTGCCTGGACCCAGAGCACAGATACGCAGTATTTT. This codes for CAWTQSTDTQYF.

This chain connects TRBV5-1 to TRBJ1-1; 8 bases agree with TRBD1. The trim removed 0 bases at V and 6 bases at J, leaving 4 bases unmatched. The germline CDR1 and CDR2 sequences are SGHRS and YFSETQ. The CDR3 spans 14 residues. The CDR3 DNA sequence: TGCGCCAGCAGCTTGGGGCAGGGGGCACCTGAAGCTTTCTTT. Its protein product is CASSLGQGAPEAFF.

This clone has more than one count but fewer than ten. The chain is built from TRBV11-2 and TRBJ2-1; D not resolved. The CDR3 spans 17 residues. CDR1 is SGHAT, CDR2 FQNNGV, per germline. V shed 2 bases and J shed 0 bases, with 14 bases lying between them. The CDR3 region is CASSLLGRPSSYNEQFF. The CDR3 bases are TGTGCCAGCAGCTTATTAGGCAGGCCGAGCTCCTACAATGAGCAGTTCTTC.

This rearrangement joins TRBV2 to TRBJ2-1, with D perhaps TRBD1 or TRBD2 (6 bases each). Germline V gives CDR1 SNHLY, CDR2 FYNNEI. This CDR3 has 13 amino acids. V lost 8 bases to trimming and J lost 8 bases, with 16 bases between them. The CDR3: CASLKGGVDEQFF. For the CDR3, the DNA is TGTGCCAGCCTGAAGGGGGGTGTAGATGAGCAGTTCTTC.

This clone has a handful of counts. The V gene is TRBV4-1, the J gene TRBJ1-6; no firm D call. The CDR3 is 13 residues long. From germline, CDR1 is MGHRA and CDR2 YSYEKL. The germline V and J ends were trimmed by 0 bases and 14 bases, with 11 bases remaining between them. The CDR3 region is CASSQDAGMTLHF. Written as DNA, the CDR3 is TGCGCCAGCAGCCAAGATGCAGGTATGACCCTCCACTTT.

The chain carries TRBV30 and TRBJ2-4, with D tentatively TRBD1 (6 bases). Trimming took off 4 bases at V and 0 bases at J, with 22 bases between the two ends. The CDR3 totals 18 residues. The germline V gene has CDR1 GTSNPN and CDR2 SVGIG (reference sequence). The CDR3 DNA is TGTGCCTGGACTCAGACAGGACTCCAATCCTTAGCCAAAAACATTCAGTACTTC. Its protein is CAWTQTGLQSLAKNIQYF. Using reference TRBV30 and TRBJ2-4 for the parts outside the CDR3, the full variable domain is SQTIHQWPATLVQPVGSPLSLECTVEGTSNPNLYWYRQAAGRGLQLLFYSVGIGQISSEVPQNLSASRPQDRQFILSSKKLLLSDSGFYLCAWTQTGLQSLAKNIQYFGAGTRLSVL.

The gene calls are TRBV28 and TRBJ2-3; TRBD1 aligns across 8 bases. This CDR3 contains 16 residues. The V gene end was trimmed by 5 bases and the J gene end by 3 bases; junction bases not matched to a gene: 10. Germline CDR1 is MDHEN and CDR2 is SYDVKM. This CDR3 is CASSTKQGVLTDTQYF. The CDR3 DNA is TGTGCCAGCAGTACCAAACAGGGGGTGTTGACAGATACGCAGTATTTT.